This T cell receptor (beta chain) came from a study of human T cells and chemical hapten exposure. This clonotype was seen more than once but under ten times. Its matching antigen is unknown. Time point here: patch test 1, 2 weeks after DPC sensitization. Treatment in this sample: therapeutic diphenylcyclopropenone sensitization with weekly scalp DPC. The study enrolled 18 to 70-year-old alopecia patients suitable for DPC. From the RACE reads, TCRdb called clonotypes with MiXCR, one entry per CDR3 protein. Seen here are roughly 180,000 distinct CDR3 sequences, about 20% observed once, and the top ten hold under 7%. Study-wide results and caveats: Versus controls, significantly more large CDR3 similarity clusters arose from expanded TCRs.

This CDR3 region has 17 residues. Germline values: CDR1 SGHRS, CDR2 YFSETQ. V dropped 6 bases and J dropped 5 bases, with 24 bases sitting between them. The input for sequencing was whole blood, taken in connection with sensitization to the hapten diphenylcyclopropenone (DPC). The receptor's source is a woman between 45 and 60 years old with alopecia areata. Some clones in this sample may be carry-over from other donors' samples. This chain joins TRBV5-1 and TRBJ2-1; D assignment may be TRBD1 or TRBD2 (6 bases each). Here the CDR3 reads CASNILRGAHPNNEQFF. CDR3 coding DNA: TGCGCCAGCAACATACTAAGGGGGGCCCATCCCAACAATGAGCAGTTCTTC.